This T cell receptor (beta chain) was documented in a study of blood T cell repertoires in COVID-19. Measured with immunoSEQ multiplex PCR; TCRdb has only the in-frame clones, and not every one. The sample shows just over 90,000 clones, approximately 86% of them seen only once. Germline V gene sequence: CDR1 SGHRS, CDR2 YFSETQ. V gave up 2 bases and J gave up 5 bases, with 10 bases separating them. The length of the CDR3 is 14 residues. The specimen sequenced was peripheral blood. This TCR derives from a woman at least 80 years old with acute or convalescent COVID-19. This chain links TRBV5-1 with TRBJ1-4; D is unresolved. CDR3 sequence: CASSFQSGNEKLFF. For the CDR3, the DNA is TGCGCCAGCAGCTTCCAATCGGGGAATGAAAAACTGTTTTTT.